This TCR beta chain stems from a study of T-cell memory formation after mild COVID-19. Study-level points and caveats: Second-wave clones reaching peak frequency on day 37 lacked confirmed SARS-CoV-2 specificity.

Comment on this clonotype: As yet, its antigen is unknown.

TCRdb passed the 5' RACE reads through MiXCR, listing each CDR3 protein once. Of 350,000 or so distinct CDR3 sequences listed, 20% to 25% were seen once; the top ten hold approximately 22%. Trimming took 5 bases from V and 5 from J; bases not matched to a gene: 14. The CDR3 spans 18 residues. CDR1 is SGHAT and CDR2 is FQNNGV in the germline V gene. The receptor was isolated from a man younger than 30 who had mild COVID-19 (a few samples of this study predate the infection). Cell type and time point are not known. Input material: PBMCs or a T cell subset sorted from them (not recorded which). This chain joins TRBV11-2 and TRBJ2-5, with 13 bases fitting TRBD2. CDR3 sequence reads: CASSPRTSGGLFRETQYF. The CDR3 coding sequence is TGTGCCAGCAGCCCTCGGACTAGCGGGGGCCTATTTAGGGAGACCCAGTACTTC.